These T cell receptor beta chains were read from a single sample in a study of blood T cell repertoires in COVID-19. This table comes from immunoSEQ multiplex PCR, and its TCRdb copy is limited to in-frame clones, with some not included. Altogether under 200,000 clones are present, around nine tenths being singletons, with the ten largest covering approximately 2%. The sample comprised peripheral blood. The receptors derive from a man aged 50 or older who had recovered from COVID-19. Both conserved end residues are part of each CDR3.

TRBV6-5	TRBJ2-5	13	CASSRTGKETQYF
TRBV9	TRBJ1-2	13	CASSAGHFYGYTF
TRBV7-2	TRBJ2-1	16	CASSPLGAGPHNEQFF
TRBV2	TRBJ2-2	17	CASTRTGGGINTGELFF
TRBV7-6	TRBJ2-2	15	CASSPEGGGTGELFF
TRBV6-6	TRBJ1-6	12	CARLPGNSPLHF
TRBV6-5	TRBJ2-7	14	CASSPARQAYEQYF
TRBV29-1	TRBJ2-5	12	CSVLGQQETQYF
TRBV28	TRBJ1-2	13	CASSPGQSYGYTF
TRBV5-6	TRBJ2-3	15	CASSLGGSPTDTQYF
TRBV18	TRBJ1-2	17	CASSPASGTALNYGYTF
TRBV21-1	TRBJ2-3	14	CASSSGGPADTQYF
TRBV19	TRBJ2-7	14	CASSMSWGGSEQYF
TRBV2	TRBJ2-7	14	CASSEAGVFYEQYF
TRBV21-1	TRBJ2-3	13	CASSRMGEDTQYF
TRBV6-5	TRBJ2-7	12	CASHRGTYEQYF
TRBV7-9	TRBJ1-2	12	CASSLVQGGYTF
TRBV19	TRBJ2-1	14	CASSIGSDTNEQFF
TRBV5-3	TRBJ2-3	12	CARQRVTDTQYF
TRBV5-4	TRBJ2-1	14	CASRPAPFEDEQFF
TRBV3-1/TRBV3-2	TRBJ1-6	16	CASSPPAGYYNSPLHF
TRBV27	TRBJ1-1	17	CASSPLYRTGEITEAFF
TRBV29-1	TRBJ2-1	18	CSVAGTSGSWDSYNEQFF
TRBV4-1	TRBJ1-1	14	CASSFGQLNTEAFF
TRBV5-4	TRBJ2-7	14	CASSSRDRVIEQYF
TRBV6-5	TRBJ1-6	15	CASSYGGSDNSPLHF
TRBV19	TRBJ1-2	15	CASDTPGQGYYGYTF
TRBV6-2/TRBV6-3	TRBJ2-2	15	CASSFRFGGTGELFF
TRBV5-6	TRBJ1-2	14	CASSPGTGDYGYTF
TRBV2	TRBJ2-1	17	CASSLAGGPVLLHEQFF
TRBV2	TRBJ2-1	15	CASLYPLAGFNEQFF
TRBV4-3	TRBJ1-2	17	CASSQEFEGQGIYGYTF
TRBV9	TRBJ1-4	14	CASSEGMSNEKLFF
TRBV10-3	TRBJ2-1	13	CATWLGPYNEQFF
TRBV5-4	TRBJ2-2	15	CASSLGQGITGELFF
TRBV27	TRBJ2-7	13	CASSLSRGREQYF
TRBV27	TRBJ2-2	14	CASSLSQRTGELFF
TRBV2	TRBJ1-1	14	CASSENTPNTEAFF
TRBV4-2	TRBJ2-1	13	CASSPAGYNEQFF
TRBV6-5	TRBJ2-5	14	CASSYGRGQETQYF
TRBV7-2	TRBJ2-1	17	CASSLGPGTSGTNEQFF
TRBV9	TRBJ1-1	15	CASSPLLSGNTEAFF
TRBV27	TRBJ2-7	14	CASSFQTGANEQYF
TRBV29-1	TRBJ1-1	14	CSVVIQGAVSEAFF
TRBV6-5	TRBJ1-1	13	CASSYQGGTEAFF
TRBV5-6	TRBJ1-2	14	CASEGQDLYYGYTF
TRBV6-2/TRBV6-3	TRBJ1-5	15	CASSYVAQGRQPQHF
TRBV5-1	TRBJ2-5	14	CASSLGTGRETQYF